The source of this T cell receptor beta chain is a study of cytomegalovirus exposure and HLA in healthy donors. PCR involved 60 Vbeta and 13 Jbeta primers. The table came from immunoSEQ multiplex PCR; TCRdb's copy has only in-frame clones and leaves some out. The data show 200,000 or so clones, just under 80% seen once. Comment on this clone: The target antigen is unknown.

This CDR3 is built from 13 residues. Deletions cut 3 bases from V and 1 base from J, with 6 bases between. Germline CDR1 is MNHEY and CDR2 is SMNVEV (reference sequence). Study-level results: On later analysis, the bulk of CMV-associated TCR beta chains appeared to be HLA-restricted.

The specimen sequenced was PBMCs. The sequence derives from a woman in her twenties or thirties in good health and CMV-seropositive. The V gene is TRBV27, the J gene TRBJ1-1; the D is unclear. The CDR3 DNA reads TGTGCCAGCAGTTTCCAGCGGAACACTGAAGCTTTCTTT. Residues: CASSFQRNTEAFF.